This T cell receptor (beta chain) was identified in a study of resident and recirculating memory T cells in vitiligo. Study-level results: Different lesions suggested infiltration by different T cell clones. Clonality differed among vitiligo lesions, with no unique dominant clone.

No change in lesions over the prior 6 months defined stable disease. CDR3 length: 15 amino acids. V lost 3 bases, J lost 0 bases, and 10 bases lay in between. CDR1 and CDR2 from the germline V gene are SGDLS and YYNGEE. Worth noting for this clone: The antigen is unknown.

Libraries were prepared by immunoSEQ multiplex PCR; TCRdb keeps only in-frame clonotypes and omits some of them. Of 70,000 to 95,000 clones detected, 92% appear once; the ten largest clones hold about 5%. This chain links TRBV9 with TRBJ2-1; D may be TRBD2 (6 bases). The sequenced material came from blood. The sequence was obtained from a male donor with vitiligo. The CDR3 DNA reads as TGTGCCAGCAGCGAGGGCGGGGTCTCCTACAATGAGCAGTTCTTC. As protein: CASSEGGVSYNEQFF.